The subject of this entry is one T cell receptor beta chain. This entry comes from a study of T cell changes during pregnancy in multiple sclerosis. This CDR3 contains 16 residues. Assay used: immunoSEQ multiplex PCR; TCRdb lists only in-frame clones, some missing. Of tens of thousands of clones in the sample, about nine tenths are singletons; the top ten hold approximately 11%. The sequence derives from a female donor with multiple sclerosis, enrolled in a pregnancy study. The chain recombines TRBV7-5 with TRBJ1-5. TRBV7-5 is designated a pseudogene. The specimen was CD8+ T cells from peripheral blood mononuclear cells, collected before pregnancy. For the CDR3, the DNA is TGTGTCAGAAGCTTAGGCGGCCCTTATAGCAATCAGCCCCAGCATTTT. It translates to CVRSLGGPYSNQPQHF.